This TCR beta chain was retrieved from a study of CXCR3-negative and CXCR3-positive naive CD8 T cells. Germline CDR1 DFQATT, CDR2 SNEGSKA (reference sequence). The CDR3 extends over 14 amino acids. Findings of the study overall: CXCR3-expressing naive cells carried TRB CDR3s more hydrophobic than those of CXCR3-negative naive cells.

As to this clonotype: Its antigen is not known.

Each TRB cDNA library was prepared by 5' RACE (with UMI labels). From the 5' RACE reads, TCRdb lists one entry per CDR3 protein and no DNA. The sample data list approximately 130,000 distinct CDR3 sequences. CD45RO-CCR7+CD27+CD95- characterized naive CD8+ T cells. The chain recombines TRBV20-1 with TRBJ2-1; the TCRdb call, TRBD2, lacks DNA for checking. The sequencing sample was made of naive CXCR3+ CD8+ T cells from blood. Subset noted: CD45RO-CCR7+CD27+CD95- naive CD8+ T cells expressing CXCR3 (TNR3+). The sequence was collected from a human donor in good health. Some clones in this sample may be carry-over from other donors' samples. Here the CDR3 reads CSAREIARDNEQFF.